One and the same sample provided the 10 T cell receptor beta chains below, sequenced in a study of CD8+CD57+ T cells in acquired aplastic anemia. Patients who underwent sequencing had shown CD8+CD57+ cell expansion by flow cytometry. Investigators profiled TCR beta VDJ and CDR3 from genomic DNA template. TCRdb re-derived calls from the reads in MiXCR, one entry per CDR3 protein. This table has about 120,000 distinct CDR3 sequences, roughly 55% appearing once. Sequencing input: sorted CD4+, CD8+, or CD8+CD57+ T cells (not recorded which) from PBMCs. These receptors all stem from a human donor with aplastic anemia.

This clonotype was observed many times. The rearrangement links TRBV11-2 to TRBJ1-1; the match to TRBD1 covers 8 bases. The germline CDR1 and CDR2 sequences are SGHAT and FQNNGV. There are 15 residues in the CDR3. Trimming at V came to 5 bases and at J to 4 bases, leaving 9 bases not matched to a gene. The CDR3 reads CASSTKDRESTEAFF. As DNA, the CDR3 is TGTGCCAGCAGCACCAAGGACAGGGAGAGCACTGAAGCTTTCTTT.

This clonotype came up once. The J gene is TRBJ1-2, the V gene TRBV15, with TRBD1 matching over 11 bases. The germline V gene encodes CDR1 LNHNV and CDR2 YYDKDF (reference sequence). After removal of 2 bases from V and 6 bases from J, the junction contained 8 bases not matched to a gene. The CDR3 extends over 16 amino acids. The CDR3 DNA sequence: TGTGCCACCAGCAGAAGTCCGGACAGGGGGCAGGATGGCTACACCTTC. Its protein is CATSRSPDRGQDGYTF.

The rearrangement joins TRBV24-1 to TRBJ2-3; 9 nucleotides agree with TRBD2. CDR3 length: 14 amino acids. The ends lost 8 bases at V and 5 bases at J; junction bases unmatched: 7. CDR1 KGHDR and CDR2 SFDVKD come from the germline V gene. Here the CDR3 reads CATKASGNLDTQYF. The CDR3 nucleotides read TGTGCCACCAAAGCTAGCGGGAACTTAGATACGCAGTATTTT.

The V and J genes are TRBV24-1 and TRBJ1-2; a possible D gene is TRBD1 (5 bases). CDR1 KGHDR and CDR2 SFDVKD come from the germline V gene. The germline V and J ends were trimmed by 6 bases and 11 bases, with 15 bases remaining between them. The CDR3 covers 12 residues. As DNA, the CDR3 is TGTGCCACCAGTCTTGGGGGAAGGATGTACACCTTC. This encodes CATSLGGRMYTF.

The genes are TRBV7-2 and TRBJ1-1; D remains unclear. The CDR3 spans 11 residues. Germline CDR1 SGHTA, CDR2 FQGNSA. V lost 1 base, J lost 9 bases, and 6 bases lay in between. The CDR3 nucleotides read TGTGCCAGCAGCTTAGTGGGGAAAGCTTTCTTT. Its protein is CASSLVGKAFF. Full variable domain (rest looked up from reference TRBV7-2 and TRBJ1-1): GAGVSQSPSNKVTEKGKDVELRCDPISGHTALYWYRQSLGQGLEFLIYFQGNSAPDKSGLPSDRFSAERTGGSVSTLTIQRTQQEDSAVYLCASSLVGKAFFGQGTRLTVV.

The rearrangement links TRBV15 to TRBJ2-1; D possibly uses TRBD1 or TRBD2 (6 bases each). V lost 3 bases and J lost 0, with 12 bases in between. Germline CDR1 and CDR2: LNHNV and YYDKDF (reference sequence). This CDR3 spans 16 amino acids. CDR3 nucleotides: TGTGCCACCAGCAGCGGGGGCCCGAGCTCCTACAATGAGCAGTTCTTC. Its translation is CATSSGGPSSYNEQFF.

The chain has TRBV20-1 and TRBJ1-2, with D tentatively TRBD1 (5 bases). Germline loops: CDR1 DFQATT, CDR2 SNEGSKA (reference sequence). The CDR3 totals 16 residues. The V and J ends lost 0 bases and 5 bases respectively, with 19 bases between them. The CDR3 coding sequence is TGCAGTGCTAGAGAGGGGACGGGTCGGTTGGCTTATGGCTACACCTTC. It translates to CSAREGTGRLAYGYTF.

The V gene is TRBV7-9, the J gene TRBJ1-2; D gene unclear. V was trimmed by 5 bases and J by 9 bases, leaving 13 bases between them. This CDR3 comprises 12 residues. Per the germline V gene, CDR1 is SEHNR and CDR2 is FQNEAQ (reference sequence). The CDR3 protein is CASSPPNVRYTF. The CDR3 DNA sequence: TGTGCCAGCAGCCCGCCGAACGTCCGCTACACCTTC. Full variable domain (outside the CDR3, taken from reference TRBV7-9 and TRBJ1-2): DTGVSQNPRHKITKRGQNVTFRCDPISEHNRLYWYRQTLGQGPEFLTYFQNEAQLEKSRLLSDRFSAERPKGSFSTLEIQRTEQGDSAMYLCASSPPNVRYTFGSGTRLTVV.

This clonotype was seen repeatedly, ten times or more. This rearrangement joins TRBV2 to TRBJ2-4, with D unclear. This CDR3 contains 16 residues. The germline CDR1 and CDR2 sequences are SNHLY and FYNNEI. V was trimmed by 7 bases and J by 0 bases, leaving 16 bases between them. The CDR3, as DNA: TGTGCCAGCATCCCAGGAAAGGGATTAGCCAAAAACATTCAGTACTTC. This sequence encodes CASIPGKGLAKNIQYF. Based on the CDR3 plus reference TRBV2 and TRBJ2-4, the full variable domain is EPEVTQTPSHQVTQMGQEVILRCVPISNHLYFYWYRQILGQKVEFLVSFYNNEISEKSEIFDDQFSVERPDGSNFTLKIRSTKLEDSAMYFCASIPGKGLAKNIQYFGAGTRLSVL.

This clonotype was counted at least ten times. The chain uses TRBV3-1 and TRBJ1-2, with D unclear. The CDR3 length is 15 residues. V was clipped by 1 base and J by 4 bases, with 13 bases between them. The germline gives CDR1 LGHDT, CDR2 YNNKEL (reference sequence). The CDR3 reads CASSQVPGSGYGYTF. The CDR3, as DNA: TGTGCCAGCAGCCAAGTGCCGGGATCGGGCTATGGCTACACCTTC.